One and the same sample provided the 25 T cell receptor beta chains below, sequenced in a study of metastatic and nonmetastatic thyroid tumors. Each patient came to thyroid surgery without any prior treatment (of any kind). TCRdb re-analyzed the PCR reads using MiXCR. The profile shows tens of thousands of clones, 28% of them singletons. Input material: blood. These receptors were obtained from a male donor with papillary thyroid cancer or a benign thyroid nodule (not recorded which). Some clones in this sample may be carry-over from other donors' samples.

The chain has TRBV5-5 and TRBJ2-2, with 7 positions matching TRBD2. V was clipped by 9 bases and J by 5 bases; unmatched bases: 16. The CDR3 has 16 amino acids. From germline, CDR1 is SGHKS and CDR2 YYEKEE (reference sequence). The CDR3 coding sequence is TGTGCCATCATCTCCGGTGCGCAGCGGGAAACCGGGGAGCTGTTTTTT. Translated, it gives CAIISGAQRETGELFF.

The rearrangement joins TRBV11-2 to TRBJ2-3; the D call may be TRBD1 or TRBD2 (5 bases each). The CDR3 is made up of 15 amino acids. Germline CDR1 reads SGHAT; CDR2 reads FQNNGV. The V end lost 4 bases, the J end lost 6 bases, and 17 bases lay between the germline ends. CDR3 region: CASSSGTPGEDTQYF. As DNA, the CDR3 is TGTGCCAGCAGCTCCGGGACCCCCGGAGAGGATACGCAGTATTTT.

This clone was found a few times. V and J are TRBV28 and TRBJ2-7, with TRBD2 identical over 14 bases. CDR1 MDHEN and CDR2 SYDVKM come from the germline V gene. V was clipped by 5 bases and J by 0 bases; unmatched bases: 9. CDR3 length: 18 amino acids. The CDR3, as DNA: TGTGCCAGCAGTCCCGGACTAGCGGGAGGCAGGAGCTCCTACGAGCAGTACTTC. This sequence encodes CASSPGLAGGRSSYEQYF.

This chain links TRBV28 with TRBJ1-5; 7 bases are shared with TRBD1. The ends lost 5 bases at V and 2 bases at J; junction bases unmatched: 12. This CDR3 has 17 amino acids. CDR1 is MDHEN and CDR2 is SYDVKM in the germline V gene. The CDR3, as DNA: TGTGCCAGCAGTCCCGGTGGAGGGGGCGCCGGCAATCAGCCCCAGCATTTT. This encodes CASSPGGGGAGNQPQHF.

This clone was detected only a few times. This chain connects TRBV6-1 to TRBJ2-2; D is ambiguous. Deletions cut 5 bases from V and 1 base from J, with 11 bases between. Germline V CDR1 and CDR2: MNHNS, SASEGT. The CDR3 contains 15 residues. CDR3 bases: TGTGCCAGCAGTACACTGGAAGGGAACACCGGGGAGCTGTTTTTT. Protein product: CASSTLEGNTGELFF.

This clone appeared many times. The chain combines TRBV10-3 with TRBJ1-1; 7 nucleotides line up with TRBD1. The trim removed 10 bases at V and 4 bases at J, leaving 9 bases unmatched. Germline V gene lookup returns CDR1 ENHRY and CDR2 SYGVKD. The CDR3 length is 13 residues. The CDR3 DNA follows: TGTGCCAGACGACAGGGTCTGGCCACTGAAGCTTTCTTT. Amino acids: CARRQGLATEAFF.

This clone occurred a few times. The chain couples TRBV12-3 or TRBV12-4 to TRBJ2-7; 8 nucleotides match TRBD2. This CDR3 is built from 15 residues. The V gene end was trimmed by 5 bases and the J gene end by 2 bases; junction bases not matched to a gene: 8. CDR3 residues: CASSTTSGGPYEQYF. The CDR3 DNA reads TGTGCCAGCAGTACCACTAGCGGAGGCCCCTACGAGCAGTACTTC.

As to this clone: Compared with germline, one end of the junction differs, possibly owing to a read error. V and J are TRBV28 and TRBJ1-1; D possibly corresponds to TRBD1 (5 bases). The CDR3 has 13 residues. The germline CDR1 and CDR2 sequences are MDHEN and SYDVKM. CDR3 bases: TGTTCCAGCCTTGGGGGTGGCAACACTGAAGCTTTCTTT. It specifies CSSLGGGNTEAFF.

The chain recombines TRBV10-3 with TRBJ2-7, with D unclear. V gave up 2 bases and J gave up 1 base, with 3 bases separating them. The germline V gene has CDR1 ENHRY and CDR2 SYGVKD. CDR3 length: 12 amino acids. The DNA of the CDR3 is TGTGCCATCAGTGAGACTTCCTACGAGCAGTACTTC. Its translation: CAISETSYEQYF.

This clone has more than one count but fewer than ten. The V gene is TRBV19, the J gene TRBJ1-5, with 7 bases matching TRBD1. This CDR3 comprises 15 residues. CDR1 LNHDA and CDR2 SQIVND come from the germline V gene (reference sequence). After removal of 6 bases from V and 0 bases from J, the junction contained 5 bases not matched to a gene. CDR3 DNA: TGTGCCAGTAGGCAGACAGGGAGTAGCAATCAGCCCCAGCATTTT. This gives the protein CASRQTGSSNQPQHF.

This clone was counted a single time. The rearrangement links TRBV11-2 to TRBJ1-5, with 8 bases fitting TRBD1. In germline, CDR1 is SGHAT, CDR2 FQNNGV. CDR3 length equals 15 residues. Trimming at V came to 6 bases and at J to 8 bases, leaving 12 bases not matched to a gene. The CDR3 nucleotides are TGTGCCAGCAGATCCGGACAGGGAGGGGTAGAGCCCCAGCATTTT. It codes for CASRSGQGGVEPQHF.

This clone was found many times. The genes are TRBV20-1 and TRBJ1-1, with D tentatively TRBD1 (5 bases). This CDR3 is built from 14 residues. Germline CDR1 and CDR2: DFQATT and SNEGSKA (reference sequence). V was pared by 2 bases and J by 3 bases, with 13 bases between. The CDR3 loop reads CSARRGGRDTEAFF. The CDR3 DNA follows: TGCAGTGCTAGAAGGGGAGGGCGGGACACTGAAGCTTTCTTT.

The chain combines TRBV12-3 or TRBV12-4 with TRBJ2-7; D is uncertain. The CDR3 runs 13 residues. Trimming took off 6 bases at V and 6 bases at J, with 15 bases between the two ends. The CDR3 DNA reads as TGTGCCAGCAGGTACTCGGCGTGGATCGAGCAGTACTTC. Translation gives CASRYSAWIEQYF.

This sequence joins TRBV18 and TRBJ2-7, with 9 bases lining up with TRBD1. Germline V lookup: CDR1 KGHSH, CDR2 LQKENI. This CDR3 has 19 amino acids. J lost 1 base, V lost 4 bases, and 17 bases had no gene match. CDR3 DNA sequence: TGTGCCAGCTCACACACCACGGTTTTATGGACAGGGGTATCCTACGAGCAGTACTTC. Protein product: CASSHTTVLWTGVSYEQYF.

This clone was detected a few times. The chain uses TRBV3-1 and TRBJ2-3, with 12 bases lining up with TRBD2. V was clipped by 1 base and J by 4 bases; unmatched bases: 3. This CDR3 comprises 16 residues. Per germline, CDR1 LGHDT and CDR2 YNNKEL (reference sequence). For the CDR3, the DNA is TGTGCCAGCAGCCAAGCCCTAGCGGGAGGGGCAGATACGCAGTATTTT. Amino acids: CASSQALAGGADTQYF.

This chain joins TRBV11-3 and TRBJ2-7; tentative D call: TRBD1 (7 bases). V lost 3 bases and J lost 5, with 14 bases in between. The CDR3 extends over 14 amino acids. The germline V gene encodes CDR1 SGHNT and CDR2 YENEEA. Here the CDR3 DNA reads TGTGCCAGCAGCTTGTCAGGGGGGTACAACGAGCAGTACTTC. It encodes CASSLSGGYNEQYF.

The CDR3, as DNA: TGTGCCTCCGTGCTTGGGACAGGGGGCAGGGGTGAACAGTTCTTC. It is translated as CASVLGTGGRGEQFF. V gene TRBV10-3 combines with J gene TRBJ2-1; 12 nucleotides line up with TRBD1. V gave up 11 bases and J gave up 13 bases; unmatched junction bases: 18. The CDR3 totals 15 residues. From germline, CDR1 is ENHRY and CDR2 SYGVKD.

The chain combines TRBV20-1 with TRBJ2-1, with a tentative D call TRBD1 (6 bases). Germline V lookup: CDR1 DFQATT, CDR2 SNEGSKA (reference sequence). The CDR3 is 13 residues long. V was shortened by 8 bases and J by 0 bases, with 11 bases between the two germline ends. Written as DNA, the CDR3 is TGCAGTTCTACGACAGGCTCCTACAATGAGCAGTTCTTC. This encodes CSSTTGSYNEQFF.

This clone is medium-sized in the sample. The V and J genes are TRBV5-5 and TRBJ2-1; 7 bases map to TRBD1. V lost 0 bases and J lost 8; bases outside the gene matches: 14. The CDR3 totals 17 residues. Germline lookup yields CDR1 SGHKS and CDR2 YYEKEE (reference sequence). The CDR3 region is CASSLGGPRQGLYEQFF. CDR3 coding DNA: TGTGCCAGCAGCTTGGGGGGCCCGCGACAGGGCCTTTATGAGCAGTTCTTC. Drawing the rest from reference TRBV5-5 and TRBJ2-1, the complete variable domain is DAGVTQSPTHLIKTRGQQVTLRCSPISGHKSVSWYQQVLGQGPQFIFQYYEKEERGRGNFPDRFSARQFPNYSSELNVNALLLGDSALYLCASSLGGPRQGLYEQFFGPGTRLTVL.

This clone occurred many times. V is TRBV6-1 and J is TRBJ1-5; TRBD1 might be the D (5 bases). Germline assignment: CDR1 MNHNS and CDR2 SASEGT. There are 14 residues in the CDR3. V gave up 8 bases and J gave up 6 bases, with 17 bases separating them. CDR3 sequence reads: CASDLSGPLQPQHF. CDR3 nucleotide sequence: TGTGCCAGCGATTTGTCGGGGCCGCTTCAGCCCCAGCATTTT.

The chain carries TRBV20-1 and TRBJ2-7; TRBD1 agrees at 9 bases. Trimming removed 6 bases from V and 5 bases from J; junction bases left unmatched: 5. The germline CDR1 and CDR2 sequences are DFQATT and SNEGSKA (reference sequence). CDR3 size: 12 residues. The CDR3: CSAVGQGNEQYF. The CDR3 region has the DNA TGCAGTGCGGTCGGACAGGGGAACGAGCAGTACTTC.

This clone was detected only a few times. V is TRBV12-3 or TRBV12-4 and J is TRBJ2-3, with a tentative D call TRBD1 (6 bases). Trimming took off 7 bases at V and 1 base at J, with 9 bases between the two ends. This CDR3 region has 13 residues. The CDR3 DNA is TGTGCCAGCACTCGGACAGGCACAGATACGCAGTATTTT. Protein product: CASTRTGTDTQYF.

This clone was counted between two and nine times. This rearrangement joins TRBV6-4 to TRBJ1-2, with a weak D call TRBD1 (5 bases). Trimming pared 6 bases from V and 8 bases from J, leaving 19 bases between. The germline V gene has CDR1 MRHNA and CDR2 SNTAGT. The CDR3 loop spans 14 amino acids. CDR3 DNA sequence: TGTGCCAGCAGCTCGAAAGGGACCAAAGGAGGCTACACCTTC. Its protein is CASSSKGTKGGYTF.

The J gene is TRBJ1-5, the V gene TRBV3-1; a weak D match, TRBD1 (6 bases). The CDR3 extends over 12 amino acids. The V end was cut by 0 bases, the J end by 9 bases, with 6 bases between. CDR1 is LGHDT and CDR2 is YNNKEL in the germline V gene (reference sequence). The CDR3, as DNA: TGTGCCAGCAGCCAAGAGACAGGGCCCCAGCATTTT. Translating gives CASSQETGPQHF.

There are many counts of this clone. The genes are TRBV6-5 and TRBJ2-5; D call uncertain. The CDR3 has 13 amino acids. Looked up from germline, CDR1 is MNHEY and CDR2 is SVGAGI. V was pared by 2 bases and J by 3 bases, with 7 bases between. The CDR3: CASSYASEETQYF. CDR3 coding DNA: TGTGCCAGCAGTTACGCGTCGGAAGAGACCCAGTACTTC.